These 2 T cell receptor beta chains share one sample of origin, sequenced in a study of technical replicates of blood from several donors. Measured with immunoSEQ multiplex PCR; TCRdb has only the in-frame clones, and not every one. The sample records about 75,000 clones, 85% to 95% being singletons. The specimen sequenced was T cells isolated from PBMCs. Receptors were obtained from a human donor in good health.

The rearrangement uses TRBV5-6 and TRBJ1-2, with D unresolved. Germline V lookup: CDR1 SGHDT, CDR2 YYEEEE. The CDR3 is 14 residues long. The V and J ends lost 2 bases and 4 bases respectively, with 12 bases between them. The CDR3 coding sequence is TGTGCCAGCAGCTTAGATCCCGACACCTATGGCTACACCTTC. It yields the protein CASSLDPDTYGYTF.

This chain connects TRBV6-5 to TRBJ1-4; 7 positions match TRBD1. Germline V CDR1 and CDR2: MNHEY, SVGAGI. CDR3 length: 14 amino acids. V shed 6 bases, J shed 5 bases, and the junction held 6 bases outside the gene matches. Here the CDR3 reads CASRRGTANEKLFF. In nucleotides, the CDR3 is TGTGCCAGCAGAAGGGGGACAGCGAATGAAAAACTGTTTTTT.